This T cell receptor beta chain was retrieved from a study of blood T cell repertoires in COVID-19. TCRdb keeps only in-frame clones here, not all; method: immunoSEQ multiplex PCR. In the table there are about 68,000 clones, 60% to 85% of which are singletons. Trimming removed 6 bases from V and 4 bases from J, with 10 bases in between. Per germline, CDR1 MNHEY and CDR2 SVGAGI. The CDR3 loop spans 14 amino acids. The chain recombines TRBV6-5 with TRBJ1-6, with TRBD1 as a possible D gene (5 bases). This receptor was identified in a human donor in a cohort sampled during active COVID-19. The sequencing input was peripheral blood. The CDR3 DNA follows: TGTGCCAGCAGCTTGACAGCTTATAATTCACCCCTCCACTTT. Translation: CASSLTAYNSPLHF.